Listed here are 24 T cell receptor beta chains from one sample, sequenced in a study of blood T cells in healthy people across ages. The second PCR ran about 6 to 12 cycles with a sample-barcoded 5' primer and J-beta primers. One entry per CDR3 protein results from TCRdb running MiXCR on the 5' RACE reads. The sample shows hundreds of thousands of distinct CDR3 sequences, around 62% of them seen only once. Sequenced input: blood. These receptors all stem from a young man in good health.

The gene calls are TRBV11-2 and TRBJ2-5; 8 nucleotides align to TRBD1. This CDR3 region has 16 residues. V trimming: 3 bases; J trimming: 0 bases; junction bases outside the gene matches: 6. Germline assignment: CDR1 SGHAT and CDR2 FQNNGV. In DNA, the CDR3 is TGTGCCAGCAGCTTCTTGACAGGGGAGTACCAAGAGACCCAGTACTTC. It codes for CASSFLTGEYQETQYF.

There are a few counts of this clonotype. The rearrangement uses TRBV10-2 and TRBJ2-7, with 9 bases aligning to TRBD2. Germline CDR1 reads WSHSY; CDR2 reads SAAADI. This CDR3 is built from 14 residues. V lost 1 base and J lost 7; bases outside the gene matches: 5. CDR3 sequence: CASSELAGAGEQYF. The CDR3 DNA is TGCGCCAGCAGTGAGTTAGCGGGGGCCGGAGAGCAGTACTTC.

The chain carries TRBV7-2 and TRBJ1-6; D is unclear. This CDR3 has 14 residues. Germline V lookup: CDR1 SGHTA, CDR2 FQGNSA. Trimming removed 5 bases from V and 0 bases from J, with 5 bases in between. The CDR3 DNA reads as TGTGCCAGCAGCCGGACCTCCTATAATTCACCCCTCCACTTT. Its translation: CASSRTSYNSPLHF.

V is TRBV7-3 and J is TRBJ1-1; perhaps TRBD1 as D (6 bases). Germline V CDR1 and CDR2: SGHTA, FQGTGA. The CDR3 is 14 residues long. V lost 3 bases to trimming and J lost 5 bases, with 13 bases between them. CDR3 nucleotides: TGTGCCAGCAGCTTTCAGGGGCAGGGGACTGAAGCTTTCTTT. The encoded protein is CASSFQGQGTEAFF.

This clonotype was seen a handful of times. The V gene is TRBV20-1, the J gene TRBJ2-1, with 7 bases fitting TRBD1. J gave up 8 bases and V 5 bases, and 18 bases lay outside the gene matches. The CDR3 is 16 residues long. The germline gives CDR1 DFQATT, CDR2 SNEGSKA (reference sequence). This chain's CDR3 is CSARLTQGPRGDEQFF. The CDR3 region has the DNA TGCAGTGCTCGACTAACACAGGGGCCCCGTGGAGATGAGCAGTTCTTC.

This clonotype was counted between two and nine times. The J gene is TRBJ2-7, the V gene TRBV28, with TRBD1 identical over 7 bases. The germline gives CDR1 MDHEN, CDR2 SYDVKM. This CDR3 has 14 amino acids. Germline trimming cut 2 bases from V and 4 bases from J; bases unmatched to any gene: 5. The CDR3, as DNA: TGTGCCAGCAGTTTACCGGCAGGGGGTTACGAGCAGTACTTC. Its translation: CASSLPAGGYEQYF.

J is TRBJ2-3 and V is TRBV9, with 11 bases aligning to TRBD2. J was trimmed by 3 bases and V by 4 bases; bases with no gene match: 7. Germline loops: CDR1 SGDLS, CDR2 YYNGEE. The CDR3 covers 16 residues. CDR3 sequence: CASSTPTSGETDTQYF. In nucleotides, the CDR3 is TGTGCCAGCAGCACCCCGACTAGCGGGGAGACAGATACGCAGTATTTT.

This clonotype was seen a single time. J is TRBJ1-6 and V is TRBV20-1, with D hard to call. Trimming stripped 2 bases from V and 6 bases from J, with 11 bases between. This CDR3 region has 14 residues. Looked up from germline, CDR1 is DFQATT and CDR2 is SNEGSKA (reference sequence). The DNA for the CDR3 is TGCAGTGCTAGAAGGGCAGACGGTAATTCACCCCTCCACTTT. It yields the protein CSARRADGNSPLHF.

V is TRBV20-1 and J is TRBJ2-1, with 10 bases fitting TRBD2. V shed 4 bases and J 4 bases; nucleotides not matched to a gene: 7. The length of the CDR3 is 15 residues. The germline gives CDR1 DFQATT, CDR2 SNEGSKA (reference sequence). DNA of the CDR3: TGCAGTGCTACTTATAGCGGGGGGTATTACAATGAGCAGTTCTTC. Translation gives CSATYSGGYYNEQFF.

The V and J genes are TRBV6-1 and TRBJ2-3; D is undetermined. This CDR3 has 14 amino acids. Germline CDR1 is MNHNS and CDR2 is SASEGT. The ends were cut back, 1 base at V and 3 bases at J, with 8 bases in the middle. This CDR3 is CASSEDKKTDTQYF. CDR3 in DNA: TGTGCCAGCAGTGAAGACAAGAAGACAGATACGCAGTATTTT.

CDR3 nucleotides: TGCGCCAGCAGCCAAGGCTCGCAGGGGGCTAGATACGAGCAGTACTTC. Translating gives CASSQGSQGARYEQYF. The chain recombines TRBV4-3 with TRBJ2-4; 8 bases align to TRBD1. Matching the DNA end better, TRBJ2-7 makes the J call doubtful. Looked up from germline, CDR1 is LGHNA and CDR2 is YSLEER. The CDR3 has 16 residues.

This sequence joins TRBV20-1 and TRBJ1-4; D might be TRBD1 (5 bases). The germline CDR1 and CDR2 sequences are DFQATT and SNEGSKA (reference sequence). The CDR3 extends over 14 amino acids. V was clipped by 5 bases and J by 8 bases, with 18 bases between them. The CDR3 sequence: CSASSWVRGEKLFF. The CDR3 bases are TGCAGTGCTTCCAGCTGGGTCCGGGGGGAAAAACTGTTTTTT.

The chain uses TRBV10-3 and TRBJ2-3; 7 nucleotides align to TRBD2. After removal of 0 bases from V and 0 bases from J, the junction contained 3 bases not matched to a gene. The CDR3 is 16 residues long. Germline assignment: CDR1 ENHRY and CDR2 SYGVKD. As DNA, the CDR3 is TGTGCCATCAGTGAGTCTGCACTAGCGAGCACAGATACGCAGTATTTT. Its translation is CAISESALASTDTQYF.

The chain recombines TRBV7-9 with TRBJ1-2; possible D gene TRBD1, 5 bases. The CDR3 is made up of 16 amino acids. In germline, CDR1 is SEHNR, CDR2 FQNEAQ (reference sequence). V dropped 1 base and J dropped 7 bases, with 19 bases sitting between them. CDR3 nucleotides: TGTGCCAGCAGCTTAGAACTCGGGACGGGTTTTAGTGGCTACACCTTC. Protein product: CASSLELGTGFSGYTF.

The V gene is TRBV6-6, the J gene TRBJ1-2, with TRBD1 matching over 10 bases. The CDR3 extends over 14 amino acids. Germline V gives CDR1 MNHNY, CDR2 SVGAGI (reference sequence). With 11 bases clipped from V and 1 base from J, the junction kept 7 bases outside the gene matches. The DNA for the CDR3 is TGTGCCTACTCTGGGACAGGGGTTAACTATGGCTACACCTTC. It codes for CAYSGTGVNYGYTF.

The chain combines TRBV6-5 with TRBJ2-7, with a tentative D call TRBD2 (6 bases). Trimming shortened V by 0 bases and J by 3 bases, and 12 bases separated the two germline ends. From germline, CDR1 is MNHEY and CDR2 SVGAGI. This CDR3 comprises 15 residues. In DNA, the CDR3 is TGTGCCAGCAGTTACTCCGGGGGATCCCTCTACGAGCAGTACTTC. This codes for CASSYSGGSLYEQYF.

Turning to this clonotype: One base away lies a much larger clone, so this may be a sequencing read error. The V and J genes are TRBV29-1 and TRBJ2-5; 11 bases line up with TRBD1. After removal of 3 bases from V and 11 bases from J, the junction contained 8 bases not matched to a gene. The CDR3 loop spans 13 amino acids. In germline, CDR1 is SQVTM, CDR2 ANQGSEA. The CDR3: CSVDRTGGNEQYF. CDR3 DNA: TGCAGCGTTGATAGGACAGGGGGCAATGAGCAGTACTTC.

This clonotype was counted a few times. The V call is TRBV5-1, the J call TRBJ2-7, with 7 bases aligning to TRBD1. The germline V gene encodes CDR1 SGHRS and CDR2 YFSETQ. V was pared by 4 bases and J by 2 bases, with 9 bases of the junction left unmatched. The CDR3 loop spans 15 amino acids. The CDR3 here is CASSEDRELTYEQYF. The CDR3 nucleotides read TGCGCCAGCAGCGAAGACAGGGAACTTACCTACGAGCAGTACTTC.

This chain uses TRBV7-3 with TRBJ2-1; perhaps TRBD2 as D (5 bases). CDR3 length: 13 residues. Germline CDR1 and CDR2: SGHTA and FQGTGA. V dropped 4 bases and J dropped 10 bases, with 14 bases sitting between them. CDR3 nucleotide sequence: TGTGCCAGCAGCTCTGGTTACGGGAACGAGCAGTTCTTC. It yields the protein CASSSGYGNEQFF.

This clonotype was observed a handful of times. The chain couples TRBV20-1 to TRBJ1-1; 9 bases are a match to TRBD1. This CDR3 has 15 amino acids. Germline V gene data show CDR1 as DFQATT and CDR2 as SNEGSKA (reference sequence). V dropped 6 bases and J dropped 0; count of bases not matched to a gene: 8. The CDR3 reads CSARGWTGVNTEAFF. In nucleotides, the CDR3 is TGCAGTGCCCGCGGGTGGACAGGGGTGAACACTGAAGCTTTCTTT.

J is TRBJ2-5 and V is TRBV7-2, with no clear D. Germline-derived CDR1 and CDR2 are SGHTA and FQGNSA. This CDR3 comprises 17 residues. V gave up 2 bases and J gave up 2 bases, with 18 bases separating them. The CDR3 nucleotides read TGTGCCAGCAGCTTAATATTAGGGAACTACCTACAAGAGACCCAGTACTTC. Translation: CASSLILGNYLQETQYF.

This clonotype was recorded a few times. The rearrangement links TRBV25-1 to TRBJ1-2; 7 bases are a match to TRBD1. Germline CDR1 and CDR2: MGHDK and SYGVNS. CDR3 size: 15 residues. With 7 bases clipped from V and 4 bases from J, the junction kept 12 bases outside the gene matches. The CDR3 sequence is CASTEGDREAYGYTF. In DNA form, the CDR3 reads TGTGCCAGCACCGAGGGAGACAGGGAAGCCTATGGCTACACCTTC.

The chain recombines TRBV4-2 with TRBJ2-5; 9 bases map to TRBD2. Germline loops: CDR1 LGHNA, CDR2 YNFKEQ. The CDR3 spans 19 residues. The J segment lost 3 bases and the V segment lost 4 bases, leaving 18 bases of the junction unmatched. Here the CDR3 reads CASSPRNLGWQRGEETQYF. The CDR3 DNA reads TGTGCCAGCAGCCCTCGTAATCTAGGCTGGCAGCGGGGGGAAGAGACCCAGTACTTC.

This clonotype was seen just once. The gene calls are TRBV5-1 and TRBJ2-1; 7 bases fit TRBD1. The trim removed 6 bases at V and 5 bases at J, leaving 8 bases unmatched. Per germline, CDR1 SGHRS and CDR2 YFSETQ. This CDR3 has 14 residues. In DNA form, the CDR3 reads TGCGCCAGCACGAGACAGGGTCGGGACAATGAGCAGTTCTTC. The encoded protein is CASTRQGRDNEQFF.